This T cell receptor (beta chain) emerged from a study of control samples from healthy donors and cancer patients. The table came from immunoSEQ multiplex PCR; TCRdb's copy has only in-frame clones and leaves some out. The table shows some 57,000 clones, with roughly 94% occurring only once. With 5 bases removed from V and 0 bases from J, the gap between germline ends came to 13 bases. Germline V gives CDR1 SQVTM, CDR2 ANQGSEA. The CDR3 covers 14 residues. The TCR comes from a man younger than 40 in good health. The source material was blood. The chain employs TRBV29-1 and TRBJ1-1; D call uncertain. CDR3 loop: CSVSSGSLNTEAFF. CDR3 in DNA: TGCAGCGTTTCGAGCGGCAGTCTGAACACTGAAGCTTTCTTT.